The 2 T cell receptor beta chains reported below all come from one sample, sequenced in a study of blood T cells in healthy people across ages. The authors ran a second PCR of roughly 6 to 11 cycles using a sample-barcoded 5' primer and a J-beta primer mix. TCRdb redid the calling of the 5' RACE reads with MiXCR, one entry per CDR3 protein. The repertoire holds about 290,000 distinct CDR3 sequences, with about 25% as singletons. The sample was blood. These receptors all stem from a woman aged 65 to 85 in good health.

In this sample, this clonotype turned up a few times. This chain links TRBV29-1 with TRBJ2-3; D unresolved. The V gene lost 4 bases and the J gene lost 2 bases, with 10 bases spanning the gap. This CDR3 has 13 amino acids. From germline, CDR1 is SQVTM and CDR2 ANQGSEA. Here the CDR3 reads CSVVSSFTDTQYF. DNA for the CDR3: TGCAGCGTTGTGTCGTCTTTCACAGATACGCAGTATTTT.

The chain combines TRBV21-1 with TRBJ2-7. TRBV21-1 is deemed a pseudogene. The CDR3 sequence is 16 residues long. The DNA for the CDR3 is TGTGCCAGCAGCAAAGAGTCTAGACGGACTACCTACGAGCAGTACTTC. It specifies CASSKESRRTTYEQYF.